This T cell receptor (beta chain) was captured in a study of CD8+ T cells in alopecia areata. Study-wide results and limits: Sequencing of scalp samples also captures resident alphabeta T cells of normal skin. Shared TCR sequences were less clear between patients than in mice, possibly partly from HLA diversity. Scalp lesions, especially in alopecia totalis/universalis, had higher clonality than normal scalp.

Sequencing used cDNA as its template, made by extracting RNA and reverse transcribing it. Assay used: immunoSEQ multiplex PCR; TCRdb lists only in-frame clones, some missing. The sample lists some 170,000 clones; approximately 65% were seen once. As to this clone: Its target is unknown.

The receptor was isolated from a human donor with alopecia areata. Sequencing was performed on CD8+ T cells sorted from blood, taken at week 0.

The CDR3 sequence is CASSIAMDRANTEAFF. CDR3 sequence (DNA): TGTGCCAGTAGTATAGCCATGGACAGGGCGAACACTGAAGCTTTCTTT. The gene calls are TRBV19 and TRBJ1-1, with 8 bases aligning to TRBD1. This CDR3 comprises 16 residues. Germline CDR1 and CDR2: LNHDA and SQIVND (reference sequence). J lost 1 base, V lost 1 base, and 5 bases had no gene match. Full variable domain (outside the CDR3, taken from reference TRBV19 and TRBJ1-1): DGGITQSPKYLFRKEGQNVTLSCEQNLNHDAMYWYRQDPGQGLRLIYYSQIVNDFQKGDIAEGYSVSREKKESFPLTVTSAQKNPTAFYLCASSIAMDRANTEAFFGQGTRLTVV.